This TCR beta chain came from a study of blood T cells in healthy people across ages. Alongside a J-beta primer mix, a sample-barcoded 5' primer served in a second PCR lasting about 7 to 12 cycles. TCRdb ran MiXCR on the 5' RACE reads and lists one entry per CDR3 protein. The data show around 1,800,000 distinct CDR3 sequences, around 42% seen once. This clonotype was counted a few times. The amount of total RNA extracted per sample was at least 5 micrograms. V lost 1 base, J lost 0 bases, and 12 bases lay in between. The V gene's germline CDR1 is SGHTA and CDR2 FQGNSA. The CDR3 consists of 16 residues.

The sequence derives from a human donor in good health. The sequenced sample consisted of blood. The chain combines TRBV7-2 with TRBJ1-2; D is unclear. CDR3 bases: TGTGCCAGCAGCTTAGGGACCTCTAGCCCTAACTATGGCTACACCTTC. Translating gives CASSLGTSSPNYGYTF.